What follows are 10 T cell receptor beta chains derived from one specimen sequenced in a study of blood T cells in healthy people across ages. Next came a second PCR, run for about 7 to 12 cycles, which used a sample-barcoded 5' primer along with a J-beta primer mix. TCRdb fed the 5' RACE reads into MiXCR, producing one record per CDR3 protein. The sample has hundreds of thousands of distinct CDR3 sequences, approximately 40% seen once. Sequenced sample: blood. The receptors here all came from an elderly man in good health.

This chain links TRBV20-1 with TRBJ2-1; 12 nucleotides match TRBD2. Losses at the gene ends were 3 bases for V and 12 bases for J; bases not matched to a gene: 15. Germline V gene data show CDR1 as DFQATT and CDR2 as SNEGSKA (reference sequence). The CDR3 covers 16 residues. The CDR3 DNA reads TGCAGTGCTAGTTTTTATGCTAGCGGGGGGGCCGATGGGCAGTTCTTC. It specifies CSASFYASGGADGQFF.

The rearrangement links TRBV18 to TRBJ1-1; D not certain. Between the trimmed V and J ends, which lost 0 bases and 8 bases, there was a span of 7 bases. The CDR3 is 12 amino acids. CDR1 and CDR2 from the germline V gene are KGHSH and LQKENI. CDR3 nucleotides: TGTGCCAGCTCACCACCGCCCTCCGAAGCTTTCTTT. Translating it yields CASSPPPSEAFF.

This clonotype was seen only a few times. The rearrangement joins TRBV29-1 to TRBJ1-1, with D possibly matching TRBD1 (6 bases). Germline loops: CDR1 SQVTM, CDR2 ANQGSEA. Trimming took 7 bases from V and 5 from J, leaving 17 bases between them. This CDR3 has 13 residues. CDR3: CSGGVGGMTEAFF. The CDR3 DNA reads as TGCAGCGGGGGTGTCGGGGGCATGACTGAAGCTTTCTTT.

This clonotype was seen ten or more times. This rearrangement joins TRBV4-3 to TRBJ2-3; no reliable D call. Germline CDR1 is LGHNA and CDR2 is YSLEER. This CDR3 contains 14 residues. With 1 base removed from V and 2 bases from J, the gap between germline ends came to 7 bases. CDR3 DNA sequence: TGCGCCAGCAGCCAAGTTGCCGCCACAGATACGCAGTATTTT. Encoded protein: CASSQVAATDTQYF.

This chain joins TRBV20-1 and TRBJ2-3; 13 bases are a match to TRBD2. The CDR3 is 15 residues long. Germline V gene sequence: CDR1 DFQATT, CDR2 SNEGSKA (reference sequence). V lost 3 bases to trimming and J lost 11 bases; unmatched junction nucleotides: 11. The CDR3 sequence: CSASATSGGALKQYF. The CDR3 region has the DNA TGCAGTGCTAGTGCTACTAGCGGGGGGGCCTTAAAGCAGTATTTT.

This clonotype appeared once. This chain uses TRBV6-6 with TRBJ2-1; 12 bases align to TRBD2. Matching the DNA end better, TRBJ2-7 makes the J call doubtful. The CDR3 extends over 16 amino acids. Germline V CDR1 and CDR2: MNHNY, SVGAGI (reference sequence). This CDR3 reads CASSSGTSGRINEQYF. The CDR3 nucleotides read TGTGCCAGCAGTTCCGGGACTAGCGGGCGAATCAATGAGCAGTACTTC.

This chain links TRBV11-2 with TRBJ2-2; TRBD2 agrees at 8 bases. The CDR3 runs 16 residues. The J segment lost 7 bases and the V segment lost 5 bases, leaving 12 bases of the junction unmatched. Germline CDR1 SGHAT, CDR2 FQNNGV. CDR3 sequence (DNA): TGTGCCAGCAGCGTTACTAGCGGAGGGGGTCTCGGGGAGCTGTTTTTT. This codes for CASSVTSGGGLGELFF. The full variable domain, rest sourced from reference TRBV11-2 and TRBJ2-2, is EAGVAQSPRYKIIEKRQSVAFWCNPISGHATLYWYQQILGQGPKLLIQFQNNGVVDDSQLPKDRFSAERLKGVDSTLKIQPAKLEDSAVYLCASSVTSGGGLGELFFGEGSRLTVL.

There are many counts of this clonotype. The chain links TRBV6-2 or TRBV6-3 to TRBJ2-5; no clear D gene. Trimming took 2 bases from V and 1 from J, leaving 5 bases between them. Germline V gene lookup returns CDR1 MNHEY and CDR2 SVGEGT. The CDR3 totals 13 residues. The CDR3 region has the DNA TGTGCCAGCAGTTACAGGGTCCAAGAGACCCAGTACTTC. Translation gives CASSYRVQETQYF.

This clonotype was recorded only once. This sequence joins TRBV6-6 and TRBJ1-5; D possibly corresponds to TRBD1 (6 bases). This CDR3 contains 14 residues. CDR1 MNHNY and CDR2 SVGAGI come from the germline V gene (reference sequence). V was pared by 4 bases and J by 4 bases, with 11 bases between. CDR3 sequence reads: CASSFRTVNQPQHF. The DNA for the CDR3 is TGTGCCAGCAGTTTCAGGACAGTTAATCAGCCCCAGCATTTT.

This clonotype has a handful of counts. V and J are TRBV7-2 and TRBJ2-7; TRBD2 is a possible D gene (7 bases). Germline values: CDR1 SGHTA, CDR2 FQGNSA. CDR3 size: 15 residues. V shed 6 bases and J shed 3 bases, with 18 bases lying between them. CDR3 protein: CASSPEGGRGYEQYF. CDR3 nucleotides: TGTGCCAGCAGTCCAGAGGGGGGGCGAGGCTACGAGCAGTACTTC.